One sample yielded the 30 T cell receptor beta chains listed below, sequenced in a study of shared clonotypes between healthy human individuals (dated by TCRdb to the early 2020s). The library relied on the immunoSEQ multiplex PCR assay. Not all clones reach the TCRdb copy of this immuneACCESS table, which keeps in-frame sequences only. Checked studies attribute under half of the gap to unresolved V genes and leave the rest unexplained. A total of fewer than 3 million clones appear in this sample, around 92% of them only once. Together, the top ten hold 0.37% of the sample. The sample was naive CD4+ T cells from PBMCs. What the cell subset or site label conveys for this sample: CD45RA+ positively selected. These receptors were taken from a man between 18 and 35 years old in good health. Some clones in this sample may be carry-over from other donors' samples.

This clone was seen only once. V usage is TRBV29-1 and J usage is TRBJ1-2; D is possibly TRBD1 (5 bases). The CDR3 loop spans 14 amino acids. The V end was cut by 0 bases, the J end by 5 bases, with 13 bases between. CDR1 and CDR2 from the germline V gene are SQVTM and ANQGSEA. For the CDR3, the DNA is TGCAGCGTTGAAGAAACAGGAGTGGGGTATGGCTACACCTTC. Its translation: CSVEETGVGYGYTF.

The V gene is TRBV28, the J gene TRBJ2-2, with 10 nucleotides matching TRBD2. Germline V gene sequence: CDR1 MDHEN, CDR2 SYDVKM. Unmatched junction bases numbered 6, after V lost 6 bases and J lost 5 bases. The CDR3 contains 15 residues. The CDR3 protein is CASSPIAGGTGELFF. The DNA of the CDR3 is TGTGCCAGCAGCCCAATAGCGGGAGGAACCGGGGAGCTGTTTTTT.

The J gene is TRBJ2-6, the V gene TRBV5-1, with 7 bases aligning to TRBD2. Trimming at V came to 6 bases and at J to 0 bases, leaving 6 bases not matched to a gene. The CDR3 runs 16 residues. Germline CDR1 SGHRS, CDR2 YFSETQ. In DNA, the CDR3 is TGCGCCAGCACCCTGGGGAGGGCCTCTGGGGCCAACGTCCTGACTTTC. Translating it yields CASTLGRASGANVLTF.

V usage is TRBV2 and J usage is TRBJ2-3, with D possibly being TRBD1 (5 bases). Trimming cost V 3 bases and J 7 bases, with 14 bases left between them. From germline, CDR1 is SNHLY and CDR2 FYNNEI. There are 14 residues in the CDR3. The CDR3 DNA reads as TGTGCCAGCAGTGATATGAGACAGTCCAATACGCAGTATTTT. The encoded protein is CASSDMRQSNTQYF.

The rearrangement uses TRBV5-6 and TRBJ1-2; D unclear. The germline gives CDR1 SGHDT, CDR2 YYEEEE. CDR3 length equals 13 residues. The V end was cut by 0 bases, the J end by 7 bases, with 10 bases between. The CDR3 protein is CASSLGASLGYTF. In DNA form, the CDR3 reads TGTGCCAGCAGCTTGGGCGCCTCCCTTGGCTACACCTTC.

The chain recombines TRBV7-3 with TRBJ2-1; 10 nucleotides line up with TRBD2. Germline assignment: CDR1 SGHTA and CDR2 FQGTGA. The CDR3 is made up of 15 amino acids. Trimming took 4 bases from V and 3 from J; bases not matched to a gene: 3. CDR3 in DNA: TGTGCCAGCAGCTATCTAGCGGGAGACTACAATGAGCAGTTCTTC. Amino acid sequence: CASSYLAGDYNEQFF.

The J gene is TRBJ1-5, the V gene TRBV4-2; TRBD1 is a possible D gene (5 bases). CDR1 and CDR2 from the germline V gene are LGHNA and YNFKEQ. The V end was cut by 1 base, the J end by 5 bases, with 12 bases between. The CDR3 is 15 residues long. In nucleotides, the CDR3 is TGTGCCAGCAGCCAAGTCTTCGGGGCGGATCAGCCCCAGCATTTT. Protein product: CASSQVFGADQPQHF.

V gene TRBV5-1 combines with J gene TRBJ1-1; 7 bases map to TRBD1. The CDR3 has 16 amino acids. Germline CDR1 and CDR2: SGHRS and YFSETQ. With 3 bases clipped from V and 2 bases from J, the junction kept 10 bases outside the gene matches. The DNA of the CDR3 is TGCGCCAGCAGCTCCCAACCGGGACAGCAAAACACTGAAGCTTTCTTT. Amino acids: CASSSQPGQQNTEAFF.

The rearrangement joins TRBV9 to TRBJ1-2; no definite D call. The CDR3 is 15 amino acids. The V gene lost 0 bases and the J gene lost 8 bases, with 17 bases spanning the gap. Looked up from germline, CDR1 is SGDLS and CDR2 is YYNGEE. The CDR3 DNA reads as TGTGCCAGCAGCGTAGACCCCATTGGGGTGGAGGGCTACACCTTC. Amino acid sequence: CASSVDPIGVEGYTF.

The J gene is TRBJ2-5, the V gene TRBV5-6, with TRBD2 matching over 7 bases. The CDR3 runs to 18 residues. CDR1 SGHDT and CDR2 YYEEEE come from the germline V gene. V dropped 4 bases and J dropped 3; count of bases not matched to a gene: 18. As DNA, the CDR3 is TGTGCCAGCAGCCGGGCCCTAGAGTTAGCGGGCCTGAAAGAGACCCAGTACTTC. It yields the protein CASSRALELAGLKETQYF.

The V and J genes are TRBV6-5 and TRBJ2-3, with D unresolved. The CDR3 contains 14 residues. The V end was cut by 8 bases, the J end by 0 bases, with 12 bases between. Germline V gene sequence: CDR1 MNHEY, CDR2 SVGAGI. In nucleotides, the CDR3 is TGTGCCAGCTTCGCGAGGTCTAGCACAGATACGCAGTATTTT. This sequence encodes CASFARSSTDTQYF.

CDR3 amino acids: CASSKQGYQETQYF. For the CDR3, the DNA is TGTGCCAGCAGTAAACAGGGTTACCAAGAGACCCAGTACTTC. The V gene is TRBV2, the J gene TRBJ2-5; D perhaps matches TRBD1 (6 bases). Germline assignment: CDR1 SNHLY and CDR2 FYNNEI. This CDR3 has 14 residues. Trimming took off 5 bases at V and 0 bases at J, with 10 bases between the two ends.

The count of this clone is one. This sequence joins TRBV30 and TRBJ2-2; D is ambiguous. V lost 5 bases, J lost 6 bases, and 10 bases lay in between. CDR1 is GTSNPN, CDR2 SVGIG, per germline (reference sequence). The CDR3 contains 12 residues. The CDR3: CAWSRQAGELFF. The CDR3 DNA follows: TGTGCCTGGTCCCGCCAGGCCGGGGAGCTGTTTTTT.

This chain links TRBV11-3 with TRBJ2-7; possibly TRBD1 or TRBD2 for D (5 bases each). CDR1 SGHNT and CDR2 YENEEA come from the germline V gene. Trimming cost V 5 bases and J 6 bases, with 14 bases left between them. The CDR3 length is 13 residues. CDR3 protein: CASSGRQSGEQYF. CDR3 DNA sequence: TGTGCCAGCAGCGGTCGACAGAGCGGCGAGCAGTACTTC.

V and J are TRBV14 and TRBJ2-1; D unclear. The CDR3 runs to 16 residues. V gave up 2 bases and J gave up 0 bases, with 11 bases separating them. CDR1 is SGHDN and CDR2 is FVKESK in the germline V gene. As DNA, the CDR3 is TGTGCCAGCAGCCAACTTGACCCCAACTCCTACAATGAGCAGTTCTTC. It is translated as CASSQLDPNSYNEQFF.

This chain joins TRBV6-5 and TRBJ1-2; the match to TRBD1 covers 8 bases. V lost 3 bases to trimming and J lost 7 bases; unmatched junction nucleotides: 7. CDR3 length equals 14 residues. Germline V gene lookup returns CDR1 MNHEY and CDR2 SVGAGI. The CDR3: CASSYMQGASGYTF. In DNA, the CDR3 is TGTGCCAGCAGTTATATGCAGGGGGCGAGTGGCTACACCTTC.

CDR3 region: CATSRAGVMNTEAFF. In DNA form, the CDR3 reads TGTGCCACCAGCAGAGCGGGGGTCATGAACACTGAAGCTTTCTTT. The chain employs TRBV15 and TRBJ1-1; D possibly corresponds to TRBD1 (5 bases). Deletions cut 1 base from V and 0 bases from J, with 9 bases between. In germline, CDR1 is LNHNV, CDR2 YYDKDF (reference sequence). CDR3 length: 15 residues.

The V gene is TRBV11-2, the J gene TRBJ1-3; 7 positions match TRBD1. Germline loops: CDR1 SGHAT, CDR2 FQNNGV. The ends lost 6 bases at V and 0 bases at J; junction bases unmatched: 8. The CDR3 loop spans 16 amino acids. CDR3 nucleotide sequence: TGTGCCAGCAGGGAGGTGACAGGGAGCTCTGGAAACACCATATATTTT. It specifies CASREVTGSSGNTIYF.

This chain uses TRBV28 with TRBJ1-5; tentative D call: TRBD1 (5 bases). Germline lookup yields CDR1 MDHEN and CDR2 SYDVKM. The CDR3 is 17 residues long. V dropped 5 bases and J dropped 0 bases, with 17 bases sitting between them. CDR3 coding DNA: TGTGCCAGCAGTACCGGGACGCCTCTTTATAGCAATCAGCCCCAGCATTTT. Its protein is CASSTGTPLYSNQPQHF. The full variable domain, in which reference TRBV28 and TRBJ1-5 provide the parts outside the CDR3, is DVKVTQSSRYLVKRTGEKVFLECVQDMDHENMFWYRQDPGLGLRLIYFSYDVKMKEKGDIPEGYSVSREKKERFSLILESASTNQTSMYLCASSTGTPLYSNQPQHFGDGTRLSIL.

This chain connects TRBV7-2 to TRBJ1-1; a possible D gene is TRBD1 (5 bases). The CDR3 has 15 amino acids. Germline V CDR1 and CDR2: SGHTA, FQGNSA. Trimming cost V 4 bases and J 0 bases, with 12 bases left between them. The CDR3: CASSYIREMNTEAFF. DNA for the CDR3: TGTGCCAGCAGCTATATCAGGGAGATGAACACTGAAGCTTTCTTT.

The rearrangement uses TRBV18 and TRBJ1-1; 10 bases align to TRBD1. Germline V CDR1 and CDR2: KGHSH, LQKENI. There are 16 residues in the CDR3. Trimming took 3 bases from V and 4 from J; bases not matched to a gene: 8. The CDR3 region is CASSPGQGIFSTEAFF. The CDR3 region has the DNA TGTGCCAGCTCACCGGGACAGGGGATATTTAGCACTGAAGCTTTCTTT.

The rearrangement uses TRBV6-1 and TRBJ1-1; D not resolved. The CDR3 contains 12 residues. Germline V gene lookup returns CDR1 MNHNS and CDR2 SASEGT. The V and J ends lost 8 bases and 0 bases respectively, with 7 bases between them. The CDR3 spells CASGWLNTEAFF. The CDR3 coding sequence is TGTGCCAGCGGATGGCTGAACACTGAAGCTTTCTTT.

This chain links TRBV5-1 with TRBJ2-5, with 9 bases fitting TRBD1. CDR1 and CDR2 (germline): SGHRS, YFSETQ. Trimming removed 4 bases from V and 5 bases from J; junction bases left unmatched: 9. CDR3 length: 15 amino acids. The DNA for the CDR3 is TGCGCCAGCAGCCAAGTGGACAGGGGTATGGAGACCCAGTACTTC. Translation: CASSQVDRGMETQYF.

The CDR3 is CASRLAGAPSGELFF. Written as DNA, the CDR3 is TGTGCCAGCAGATTAGCGGGAGCGCCGTCCGGGGAGCTGTTTTTT. This chain joins TRBV6-5 and TRBJ2-2; 9 bases line up with TRBD2. Germline CDR1 and CDR2: MNHEY and SVGAGI. The CDR3 has 15 amino acids. J gave up 6 bases and V 6 bases, and 8 bases lay outside the gene matches.

The V call is TRBV7-2, the J call TRBJ1-3, with D perhaps TRBD1 (5 bases). From germline, CDR1 is SGHTA and CDR2 FQGNSA. The CDR3 consists of 16 residues. V lost 1 base to trimming and J lost 4 bases, with 14 bases between them. Written as DNA, the CDR3 is TGTGCCAGCAGCTTAGGGGGGGGTTCGGTAGGAAACACCATATATTTT. Encoded protein: CASSLGGGSVGNTIYF.

This chain connects TRBV5-1 to TRBJ2-5; 7 nucleotides line up with TRBD2. Germline V lookup: CDR1 SGHRS, CDR2 YFSETQ. V dropped 7 bases and J dropped 1; count of bases not matched to a gene: 10. The CDR3 totals 15 residues. The CDR3 nucleotides read TGCGCCAGCGGGGACTACCTACCCAGCCAAGAGACCCAGTACTTC. This gives the protein CASGDYLPSQETQYF.

Turning to this clone: Distinct nucleotide sequences in the sample also encode this CDR3. The J gene is TRBJ2-5, the V gene TRBV5-1; possibly TRBD1 for D (6 bases). From germline, CDR1 is SGHRS and CDR2 YFSETQ. This CDR3 region has 13 residues. V lost 4 bases and J lost 2, with 9 bases in between. In DNA form, the CDR3 reads TGCGCCAGCAGCACCGGACAGCAAGAGACCCAGTACTTC. This gives the protein CASSTGQQETQYF.

This clone occurred a few times. The gene calls are TRBV20-1 and TRBJ1-1; D is unclear. Germline V gene data show CDR1 as DFQATT and CDR2 as SNEGSKA (reference sequence). The CDR3 extends over 11 amino acids. This CDR3 is CSYSREAEAFF. CDR3 nucleotide sequence: TGCAGCTACAGCCGTGAGGCTGAAGCTTTCTTT.

This clone was recorded only once. J is TRBJ2-3 and V is TRBV15, with no clear D. The CDR3 is 15 amino acids. Deletions cut 0 bases from V and 6 bases from J, with 13 bases between. Looked up from germline, CDR1 is LNHNV and CDR2 is YYDKDF (reference sequence). The CDR3, as DNA: TGTGCCACCAGCAGAGATCGGTCCCTTGGGGATACGCAGTATTTT. Translation: CATSRDRSLGDTQYF.

V gene TRBV19 combines with J gene TRBJ1-2; weak D call: TRBD1 (5 bases). There are 15 residues in the CDR3. V lost 4 bases and J 7 bases, leaving 19 bases between the germline ends. Germline CDR1 and CDR2: LNHDA and SQIVND (reference sequence). CDR3 DNA: TGTGCCAGTAGTAATTTTACCGCTGGTAGGGGTGGCTACACCTTC. Translated: CASSNFTAGRGGYTF.